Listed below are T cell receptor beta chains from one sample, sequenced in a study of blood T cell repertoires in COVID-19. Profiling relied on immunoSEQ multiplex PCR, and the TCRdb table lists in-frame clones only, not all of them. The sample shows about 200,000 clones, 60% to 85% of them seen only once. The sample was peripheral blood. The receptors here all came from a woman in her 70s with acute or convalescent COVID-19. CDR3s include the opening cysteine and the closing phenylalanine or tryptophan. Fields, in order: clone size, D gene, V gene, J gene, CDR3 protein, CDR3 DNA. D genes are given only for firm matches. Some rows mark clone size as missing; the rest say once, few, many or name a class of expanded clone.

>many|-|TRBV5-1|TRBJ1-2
CASTRGGTYGYTF
TGCGCCAGCACTAGGGGGGGTACATATGGCTACACCTTC
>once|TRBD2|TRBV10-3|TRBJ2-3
CATKAGVITDTQYF
TGTGCCACCAAGGCGGGGGTGATCACAGATACGCAGTATTTT
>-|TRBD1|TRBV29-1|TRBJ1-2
CSVRRTGRTYGYTF
TGCAGCGTGAGAAGGACAGGACGGACTTATGGCTACACCTTC
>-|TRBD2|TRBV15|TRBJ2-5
CATSRGGGGVRETQYF
TGTGCCACCAGCAGAGGAGGTGGGGGGGTTCGAGAGACCCAGTACTTC
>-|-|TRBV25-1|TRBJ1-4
CASSTWGPNEKLFF
TGTGCCAGCAGTACGTGGGGCCCGAATGAAAAACTGTTTTTT
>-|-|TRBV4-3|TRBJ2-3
CASSQEADYNTQYF
TGCGCCAGCAGCCAAGAGGCGGATTACAATACGCAGTATTTT
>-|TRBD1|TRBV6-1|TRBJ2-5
CASSEQGARETQYF
TGTGCCAGCAGTGAGCAGGGGGCGCGGGAGACCCAGTACTTC
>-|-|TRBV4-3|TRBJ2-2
CASSQVRSLAGELFF
TGCGCCAGCAGCCAAGTGAGGTCGTTAGCCGGGGAGCTGTTTTTT
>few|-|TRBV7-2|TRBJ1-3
CASSRSGGSGNTIYF
TGTGCCAGCAGCCGGTCGGGGGGCTCTGGAAACACCATATATTTT
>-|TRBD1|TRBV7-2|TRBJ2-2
CASSLGTGTGGELFF
TGTGCCAGCAGCTTAGGAACCGGGACAGGCGGGGAGCTGTTTTTT
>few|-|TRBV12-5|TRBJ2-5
CASVLQETQYF
TGTGCTAGTGTCCTCCAAGAGACCCAGTACTTC
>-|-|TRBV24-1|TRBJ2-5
CATSGGQPKETQYF
TGTGCCACCAGTGGTGGACAGCCAAAAGAGACCCAGTACTTC
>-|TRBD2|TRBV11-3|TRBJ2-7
CASSLGRGAEQYF
TGTGCCAGCAGCTTAGGGCGGGGGGCCGAGCAGTACTTC
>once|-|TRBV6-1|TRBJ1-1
CASSEFVWTRAFF
TGTGCCAGCAGTGAATTTGTCTGGACTCGGGCTTTCTTT
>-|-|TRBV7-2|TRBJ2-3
CASSSLSRVWGTDTQYF
TGTGCCAGCAGCTCCCTTTCTAGAGTATGGGGCACAGATACGCAGTATTTT
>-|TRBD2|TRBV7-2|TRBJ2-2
CASSLTSGVTGELFF
TGTGCCAGCAGCCTTACTAGCGGGGTAACCGGGGAGCTGTTTTTT
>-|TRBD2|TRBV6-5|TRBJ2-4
CALNERGDQSIQYF
TGTGCGTTGAACGAGCGGGGGGACCAATCCATTCAGTACTTC
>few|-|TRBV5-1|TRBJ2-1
CASSQGASGAPFEQFF
TGCGCCAGCAGCCAGGGGGCTAGCGGGGCACCCTTCGAGCAGTTCTTC
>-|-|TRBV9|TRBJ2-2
CASSEGQANTGELFF
TGTGCCAGCAGCGAAGGACAAGCGAACACCGGGGAGCTGTTTTTT
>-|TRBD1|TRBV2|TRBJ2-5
CASSGTGGRQETQYF
TGTGCCAGCAGTGGTACAGGGGGCCGACAAGAGACCCAGTACTTC
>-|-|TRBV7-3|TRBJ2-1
CASSQDSNTYNEQFF
TGTGCCAGCAGCCAGGACAGCAACACCTACAATGAGCAGTTCTTC
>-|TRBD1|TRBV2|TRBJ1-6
CATQERQGASYNSPLHF
TGTGCCACCCAAGAAAGACAGGGGGCCTCCTATAATTCACCCCTCCACTTT
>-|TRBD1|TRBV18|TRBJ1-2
CASSPAGQGNYGYTF
TGTGCCAGCTCACCCGCGGGACAGGGCAACTATGGCTACACCTTC
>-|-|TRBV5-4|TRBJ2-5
CASSLRQQETQYF
TGTGCCAGCAGCCTAAGACAGCAAGAGACCCAGTACTTC
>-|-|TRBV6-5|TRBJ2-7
CASSSTGTRPYEQYF
TGTGCCAGCAGTTCCACCGGGACAAGACCCTACGAGCAGTACTTC
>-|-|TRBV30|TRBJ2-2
CAWGRDTSTGELFF
TGTGCCTGGGGCAGGGACACCTCCACCGGGGAGCTGTTTTTT
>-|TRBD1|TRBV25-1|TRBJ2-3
CASSNTGGSDTQYF
TGTGCCAGCAGTAACACAGGGGGCTCGGATACGCAGTATTTT
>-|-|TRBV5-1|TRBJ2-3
CASSFPGDDTQYF
TGCGCCAGCAGCTTCCCAGGGGACGATACGCAGTATTTT
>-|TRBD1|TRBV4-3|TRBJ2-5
CASSLLGQGGETQYF
TGCGCCAGCAGCCTACTAGGACAGGGGGGAGAGACCCAGTACTTC
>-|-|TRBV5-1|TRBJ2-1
CASSPLRGLQSNEQFF
TGCGCCAGCAGCCCGCTTAGGGGCCTTCAAAGCAATGAGCAGTTCTTC
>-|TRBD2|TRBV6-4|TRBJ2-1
CASTGLAGLF
TGTGCCAGCACCGGACTAGCGGGTCTCTTC
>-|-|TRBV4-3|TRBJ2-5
CASSQDRRTQETQYF
TGCGCCAGCAGCCAAGATAGGCGGACTCAAGAGACCCAGTACTTC
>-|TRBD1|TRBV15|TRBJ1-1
CATSREQGKISEAFF
TGTGCCACCAGCAGAGAACAGGGGAAGATTTCTGAAGCTTTCTTT
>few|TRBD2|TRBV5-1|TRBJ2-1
CASSSERGGVYNEQFF
TGCGCCAGCAGCTCCGAACGCGGGGGGGTTTACAATGAGCAGTTCTTC
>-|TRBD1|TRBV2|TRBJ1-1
CASSNYRGNTEAFF
TGTGCCAGCAGCAATTACAGGGGGAACACTGAAGCTTTCTTT
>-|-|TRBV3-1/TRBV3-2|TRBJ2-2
CASSHVRRNTGELFF
TGTGCCAGCAGCCATGTACGGAGGAACACCGGGGAGCTGTTTTTT
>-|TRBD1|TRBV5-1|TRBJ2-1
CASSLGQGAHNEQFF
TGCGCCAGCAGCCTTGGACAGGGGGCCCACAATGAGCAGTTCTTC
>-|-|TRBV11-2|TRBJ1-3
CASSLAGGAGNTIYF
TGTGCCAGCAGCTTAGCTGGGGGCGCCGGAAACACCATATATTTT
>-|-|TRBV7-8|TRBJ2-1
CASTPPGGSTGIF
TGTGCCAGCACCCCGCCTGGCGGCTCAACCGGGATCTTC
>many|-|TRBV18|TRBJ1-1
CASSPGQKNTEAFF
TGTGCCAGCTCACCTGGACAGAAGAACACTGAAGCTTTCTTT
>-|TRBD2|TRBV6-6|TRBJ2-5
CASSPGTSGGTQETQYF
TGTGCCAGCAGTCCAGGGACTAGCGGGGGAACCCAAGAGACCCAGTACTTC
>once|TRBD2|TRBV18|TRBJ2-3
CASSPGTSGDTQYF
TGTGCCAGCTCACCCGGGACTAGCGGGGATACGCAGTATTTT
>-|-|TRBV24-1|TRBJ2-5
CATRRRGPYQETQYF
TGTGCCACCAGGCGGCGGGGGCCCTACCAAGAGACCCAGTACTTC
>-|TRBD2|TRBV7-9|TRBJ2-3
CASSLGSGGGTDTQYF
TGTGCCAGCAGCTTAGGTAGCGGGGGGGGCACGGATACGCAGTATTTT
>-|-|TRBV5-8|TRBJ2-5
CASSFSGVQETQYF
TGTGCCAGCAGCTTTTCGGGGGTTCAAGAGACCCAGTACTTC
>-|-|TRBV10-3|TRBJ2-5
CAISASSVQETQYF
TGTGCCATCAGTGCAAGCAGCGTACAAGAGACCCAGTACTTC
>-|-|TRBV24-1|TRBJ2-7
CATSDPGKTTEQYF
TGTGCCACCAGTGACCCCGGTAAAACTACAGAGCAGTACTTC
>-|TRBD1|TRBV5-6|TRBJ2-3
CASSLVGQGAADTQYF
TGTGCCAGCAGCTTGGTGGGACAGGGGGCGGCAGATACGCAGTATTTT
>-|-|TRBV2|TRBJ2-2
CASSDLYSGGELFF
TGTGCCAGCAGTGATCTTTACTCCGGCGGGGAGCTGTTTTTT
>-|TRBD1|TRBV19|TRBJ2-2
CASSRDRVGELFF
TGTGCCAGTAGTAGGGACAGGGTTGGGGAGCTGTTTTTT
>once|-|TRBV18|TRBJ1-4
CASSPFEAVDEKLFF
TGTGCCAGCTCACCATTTGAAGCGGTCGATGAAAAACTGTTTTTT
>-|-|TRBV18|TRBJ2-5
CASSPGQFRETQYF
TGTGCCAGCTCACCCGGACAGTTTAGGGAGACCCAGTACTTC
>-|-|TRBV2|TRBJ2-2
CASSENGGAGELFF
TGTGCCAGCAGTGAAAACGGGGGAGCCGGGGAGCTGTTTTTT
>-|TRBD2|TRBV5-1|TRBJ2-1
CASSLEGLAFGGGNEQFF
TGCGCCAGCAGCTTAGAGGGACTAGCTTTTGGCGGTGGCAATGAGCAGTTCTTC
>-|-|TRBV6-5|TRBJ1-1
CASSYSIAVRGTEAFF
TGTGCCAGCAGTTACTCGATTGCCGTTAGGGGGACTGAAGCTTTCTTT
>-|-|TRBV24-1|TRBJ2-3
CATGARTDTQYF
TGTGCCACGGGGGCGCGCACAGATACGCAGTATTTT
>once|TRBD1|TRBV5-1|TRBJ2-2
CATNRDRGTGELFF
TGCGCCACGAACCGGGACAGGGGAACCGGGGAGCTGTTTTTT